This is a list of T cell receptor beta chains from one sample in a study of T-cell reconstitution after alpha-beta-depleted transplantation in children. Via MiXCR, TCRdb re-called the PCR reads, giving one row per CDR3 protein. The sample comprises about 340,000 distinct CDR3 sequences, about a tenth of which are singletons, and 2% to 2.5% rests with the top ten. The specimen comprised PBMCs from the stem cell graft donor, sampled from the stem cell graft. Every receptor here comes from a human donor who donated a stem cell graft to a child with acute lymphoblastic leukemia. Both conserved end residues are part of each CDR3. Fields, in order: J gene, CDR3 length, clone size, D gene, V gene, CDR3 protein, CDR3 DNA. A D gene is named only where the DNA matches it firmly. The size entry is marked missing in some rows and otherwise reads once, few, many or a size class.

>TRBJ2-3|15|NA|TRBD2|TRBV6-4
CASGTSGSGTDTQYF
TGTGCCAGCGGTACTAGCGGGAGCGGCACAGATACGCAGTATTTT
>TRBJ1-1|15|NA|TRBD1|TRBV5-1
CASSWGQGRRTEAFF
TGCGCCAGCAGCTGGGGACAGGGGCGCCGGACTGAAGCTTTCTTT
>TRBJ2-1|16|NA|TRBD2|TRBV7-2
CASSPTSGSPPNEQFF
TGTGCCAGCAGCCCAACTAGCGGGAGCCCCCCCAATGAGCAGTTCTTC
>TRBJ2-7|12|few|NA|TRBV20-1
CSASGPRDEQYF
TGCAGTGCCAGCGGACCAAGAGACGAGCAGTACTTC
>TRBJ1-1|13|NA|NA|TRBV7-9
CALTRAPNTEAFF
TGTGCCCTGACTAGGGCTCCTAACACTGAAGCTTTCTTT
>TRBJ2-7|14|NA|NA|TRBV9
CASSVDDFSYEQYF
TGTGCCAGCAGCGTAGATGACTTCTCCTACGAGCAGTACTTC
>TRBJ2-2|15|NA|TRBD2|TRBV10-3
CAIEDGRAATGELFF
TGTGCCATCGAGGACGGGAGGGCCGCCACCGGGGAGCTGTTTTTT
>TRBJ2-3|16|NA|NA|TRBV5-1
CASSPSRLGSTDTQYF
TGCGCCAGCAGCCCCTCAAGACTAGGGAGCACAGATACGCAGTATTTT
>TRBJ1-4|14|few|TRBD1|TRBV5-5
CASSLGQGYEKLFF
TGTGCCAGCAGCTTGGGACAGGGTTATGAAAAACTGTTTTTT
>TRBJ2-7|15|NA|NA|TRBV6-2/TRBV6-3
CASSSSPKGNYEQYF
TGTGCCAGCAGTTCCTCCCCAAAGGGAAACTACGAGCAGTACTTC
>TRBJ1-5|17|few|NA|TRBV27
CASSPGLGRDSNQPQHF
TGTGCCAGCAGCCCGGGGTTAGGACGAGATAGCAATCAGCCCCAGCATTTT
>TRBJ2-7|16|NA|NA|TRBV7-6
CASSLGGTFSSYEQYF
TGTGCCAGCAGCTTAGGCGGGACTTTCAGCTCCTACGAGCAGTACTTC
>TRBJ2-1|22|many|NA|TRBV21-1
CASSKARGGWGSKKVNNNEQFF
TGTGCCAGCAGCAAAGCACGAGGCGGCTGGGGATCCAAAAAGGTTAATAACAATGAGCAGTTCTTC
>TRBJ2-4|15|few|TRBD2|TRBV2
CASSGTSGFGNIQYF
TGTGCCAGCAGCGGGACTAGCGGGTTTGGAAACATTCAGTACTTC
>TRBJ2-2|15|many|NA|TRBV6-1
CASSEAARDTGELFF
TGTGCCAGCAGTGAAGCTGCACGCGACACCGGGGAGCTGTTTTTT
>TRBJ1-3|14|few|NA|TRBV5-1
CASSDGNSGNTIYF
TGCGCCAGCAGCGACGGAAACTCTGGAAACACCATATATTTT
>TRBJ1-5|15|many|TRBD1|TRBV4-1
CASSQDSGGNQPQHF
TGCGCCAGCAGCCAAGATTCAGGGGGGAATCAGCCCCAGCATTTT
>TRBJ2-3|13|many|NA|TRBV20-1
CSAGAGHTDTQYF
TGCAGTGCTGGGGCGGGGCACACAGATACGCAGTATTTT
>TRBJ2-2|17|few|NA|TRBV27
CASSLSPWGSNTGELFF
TGTGCCAGCAGTTTATCGCCCTGGGGATCGAACACCGGGGAGCTGTTTTTT
>TRBJ2-7|15|few|TRBD1|TRBV12-3/TRBV12-4
CASRILYRGNYEQYF
TGTGCCAGCAGAATACTATACAGGGGAAACTACGAGCAGTACTTC
>TRBJ2-1|18|few|TRBD2|TRBV11-1
CASSTGLAVGLWDNEQFF
TGTGCCAGCAGCACCGGACTAGCGGTTGGCCTTTGGGACAATGAGCAGTTCTTC
>TRBJ2-7|14|few|NA|TRBV5-1
CASSFLTGPYEQYF
TGCGCCAGCAGCTTTTTGACGGGGCCCTACGAGCAGTACTTC
>TRBJ1-2|12|NA|NA|TRBV12-3/TRBV12-4
CASSTIQGGYTF
TGTGCCAGCAGTACGATCCAGGGTGGCTACACCTTC
>TRBJ2-7|13|NA|NA|TRBV12-5
CASGLVRNYEQYF
TGTGCTAGTGGTTTGGTACGAAACTACGAGCAGTACTTC
>TRBJ2-4|17|few|TRBD2|TRBV9
CASSPRLAGGFGNIQYF
TGTGCCAGCAGCCCGCGACTAGCGGGAGGTTTTGGGAACATTCAGTACTTC
>TRBJ2-7|15|many|TRBD2|TRBV10-1
CASSERTSGRYEQYF
TGCGCCAGCAGTGAGAGGACTAGCGGACGGTACGAGCAGTACTTC
>TRBJ2-1|13|many|NA|TRBV5-1
CASSSTGDNEQFF
TGCGCCAGCAGCTCCACCGGGGACAATGAGCAGTTCTTC
>TRBJ2-3|15|few|TRBD2|TRBV5-5
CASTRRLAGADTQYF
TGTGCCAGCACAAGGAGACTAGCGGGGGCAGATACGCAGTATTTT
>TRBJ2-1|14|few|NA|TRBV7-2
CASSLAITYNEQFF
TGTGCCAGCAGCTTAGCTATAACCTACAATGAGCAGTTCTTC
>TRBJ2-6|15|few|NA|TRBV9
CASSVRNSGANVLTF
TGTGCCAGCAGCGTCCGCAACTCTGGGGCCAACGTCCTGACTTTC
>TRBJ2-1|16|NA|NA|TRBV9
CASSVLSGTSYNEQFF
TGTGCCAGCAGCGTTTTATCCGGGACCTCTTACAATGAGCAGTTCTTC
>TRBJ2-2|15|few|NA|TRBV29-1
CSVGQGPSNTGELFF
TGCAGCGTTGGCCAGGGACCTTCGAACACCGGGGAGCTGTTTTTT
>TRBJ1-2|16|few|TRBD1|TRBV27
CASSDYPGTGGDGYTF
TGTGCCAGCAGCGATTACCCGGGGACAGGGGGCGATGGCTACACCTTC
>TRBJ1-2|14|few|NA|TRBV5-4
CASSLYGGIYGYTF
TGTGCCAGCAGCTTGTACGGGGGGATCTATGGCTACACCTTC
>TRBJ2-5|16|few|NA|TRBV7-2
CASSLRASKYQETQYF
TGTGCCAGCAGCTTAAGGGCTAGCAAGTACCAAGAGACCCAGTACTTC
>TRBJ2-3|14|few|NA|TRBV7-9
CASSRGPLIDTQYF
TGTGCCAGCAGCCGAGGACCGCTGATAGATACGCAGTATTTT
>TRBJ2-2|12|NA|NA|TRBV2
CASSVLYGELFF
TGTGCCAGCAGTGTCCTCTACGGGGAGCTGTTTTTT
>TRBJ2-3|14|NA|NA|TRBV10-1
CASSEPETGDTQYF
TGCGCCAGCAGTGAGCCAGAGACGGGAGATACGCAGTATTTT
>TRBJ2-5|16|few|TRBD1|TRBV7-8
CASSLTPGTAQETQYF
TGTGCCAGCAGCTTGACTCCTGGGACAGCACAAGAGACCCAGTACTTC
>TRBJ1-2|13|NA|NA|TRBV29-1
CRVEDGVNYGYTF
TGCCGCGTTGAAGATGGGGTTAACTATGGCTACACCTTC
>TRBJ2-3|16|many|NA|TRBV10-3
CAISESERVYTDTQYF
TGTGCCATCAGTGAGTCGGAGCGGGTATACACAGATACGCAGTATTTT
>TRBJ2-2|16|few|NA|TRBV12-3/TRBV12-4
CASSLMGGRGTGELFF
TGTGCCAGCAGTTTAATGGGGGGCCGCGGCACCGGGGAGCTGTTTTTT
>TRBJ2-3|16|many|TRBD2|TRBV5-1
CASSLRGGRDTDTQYF
TGCGCCAGCAGCTTACGAGGCGGGAGGGACACAGATACGCAGTATTTT
>TRBJ1-1|14|many|NA|TRBV29-1
CSVERPARNTEAFF
TGCAGCGTCGAGCGCCCCGCGCGGAACACTGAAGCTTTCTTT
>TRBJ2-3|16|NA|NA|TRBV7-9
CASSLVAGPGADTQYF
TGTGCCAGCAGCTTAGTGGCCGGGCCAGGCGCAGATACGCAGTATTTT
>TRBJ1-1|15|NA|NA|TRBV7-9
CASSSYVGMNTEAFF
TGTGCCAGCAGCTCCTACGTGGGGATGAACACTGAAGCTTTCTTT
>TRBJ1-1|17|few|TRBD1|TRBV5-1
CASSPAGTGLWAPEAFF
TGCGCCAGCAGCCCAGCCGGGACAGGCCTTTGGGCCCCTGAAGCTTTCTTT
>TRBJ2-7|16|NA|TRBD1|TRBV7-8
CASSLNAGQGSYEQYF
TGTGCCAGCAGTTTAAACGCCGGACAGGGCTCCTACGAGCAGTACTTC
>TRBJ2-1|19|few|TRBD2|TRBV5-1
CASSPSTSGRPPQYNEQFF
TGCGCCAGCAGCCCCAGCACCAGCGGGAGGCCCCCCCAATACAATGAGCAGTTCTTC
>TRBJ2-1|15|few|NA|TRBV5-1
CASSLESRSYNEQFF
TGCGCCAGCAGCTTGGAGTCCCGCTCCTACAATGAGCAGTTCTTC
>TRBJ1-5|14|NA|NA|TRBV6-1
CASKRTQGDQPQHF
TGTGCCAGCAAACGAACTCAGGGAGATCAGCCCCAGCATTTT
>TRBJ2-3|15|few|NA|TRBV2
CASTIRGVYADTQYF
TGTGCCAGCACCATTAGGGGGGTGTATGCAGATACGCAGTATTTT
>TRBJ2-5|13|few|TRBD1|TRBV28
CASMGQGQETQYF
TGTGCCAGTATGGGACAGGGCCAAGAGACCCAGTACTTC